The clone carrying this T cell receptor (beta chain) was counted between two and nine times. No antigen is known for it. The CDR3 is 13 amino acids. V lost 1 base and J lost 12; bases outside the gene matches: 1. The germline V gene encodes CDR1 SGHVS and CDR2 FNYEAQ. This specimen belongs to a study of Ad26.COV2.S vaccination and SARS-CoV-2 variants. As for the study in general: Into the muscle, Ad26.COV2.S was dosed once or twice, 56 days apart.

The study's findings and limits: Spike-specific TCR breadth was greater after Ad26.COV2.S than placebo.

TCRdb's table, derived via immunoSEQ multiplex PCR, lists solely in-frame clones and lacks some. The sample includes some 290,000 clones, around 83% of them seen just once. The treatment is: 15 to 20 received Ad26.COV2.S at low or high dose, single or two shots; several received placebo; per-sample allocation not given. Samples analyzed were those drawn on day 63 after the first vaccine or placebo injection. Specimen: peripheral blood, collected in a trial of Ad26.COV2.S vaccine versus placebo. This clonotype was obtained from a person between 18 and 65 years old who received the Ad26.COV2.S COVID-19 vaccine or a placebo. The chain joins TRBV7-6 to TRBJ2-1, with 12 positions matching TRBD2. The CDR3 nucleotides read TGTGCCAGCAGCTTAGAGACTAGCGGGGGGCAGTTCTTC. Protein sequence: CASSLETSGGQFF.